This T cell receptor beta chain was profiled in a study of CXCR3-negative and CXCR3-positive naive CD8 T cells. Study conclusions and caveats: Both naive subsets showed comparably high diversity, and memory CD8+ cells showed much lower diversity.

With respect to this clonotype: The antigen is not known.

Libraries were UMI-labeled 5' RACE TRB cDNA. TCRdb processed the 5' RACE reads again and assigns one entry to each CDR3 protein, with no DNA. This sample's clone table lists about 56,000 distinct CDR3 sequences. The receptor was isolated from a human donor in good health. Some clones in this sample may be carry-over from other donors' samples. The sequencing sample was made of memory CD8+ T cells from blood.

CDR3 protein: CSAVGVGNQPQHF. The chain joins TRBV29-1 to TRBJ1-5; TCRdb names TRBD1, which stays unverified in the absence of DNA. Per the germline V gene, CDR1 is SQVTM and CDR2 is ANQGSEA. This CDR3 spans 13 amino acids. Full variable domain (rest looked up from reference TRBV29-1 and TRBJ1-5): SAVISQKPSRDICQRGTSLTIQCQVDSQVTMMFWYRQQPGQSLTLIATANQGSEATYESGFVIDKFPISRPNLTFSTLTVSNMSPEDSSIYLCSAVGVGNQPQHFGDGTRLSIL.